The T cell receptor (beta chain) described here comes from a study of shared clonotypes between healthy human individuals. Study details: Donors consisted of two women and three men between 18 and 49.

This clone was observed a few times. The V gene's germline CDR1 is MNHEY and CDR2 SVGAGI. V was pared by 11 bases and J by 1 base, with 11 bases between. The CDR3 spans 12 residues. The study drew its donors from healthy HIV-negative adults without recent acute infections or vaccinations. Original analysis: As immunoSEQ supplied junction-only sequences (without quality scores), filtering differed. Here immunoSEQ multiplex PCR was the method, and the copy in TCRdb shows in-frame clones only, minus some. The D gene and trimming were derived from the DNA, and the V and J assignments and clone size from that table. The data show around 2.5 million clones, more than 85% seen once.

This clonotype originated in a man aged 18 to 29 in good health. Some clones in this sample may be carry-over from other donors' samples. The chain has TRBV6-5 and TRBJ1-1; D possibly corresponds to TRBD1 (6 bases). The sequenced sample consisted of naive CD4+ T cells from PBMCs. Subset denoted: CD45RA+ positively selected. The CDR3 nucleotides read TGTGCCGTTACAGGGAGGAACACTGAAGCTTTCTTT. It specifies CAVTGRNTEAFF.